The 25 T cell receptor beta chains presented below share a single source sample, sequenced in a study of cytomegalovirus exposure and HLA in healthy donors. The PCR ran on 60 Vbeta and 13 Jbeta primers. TCRdb keeps only in-frame clones here, not all; method: immunoSEQ multiplex PCR. The sample comprises roughly 100,000 clones, over 9.5% of which are singletons, and less than 6% rests with the top ten. The specimen was PBMCs. The receptors here all came from a man aged 35 to 55 in good health and CMV-seropositive.

This clone was found a few times. The chain joins TRBV2 to TRBJ2-4; tentatively, D is TRBD1 (6 bases). Trimming stripped 8 bases from V and 8 bases from J, with 13 bases between. From germline, CDR1 is SNHLY and CDR2 FYNNEI. This CDR3 has 12 residues. The CDR3 DNA is TGTGCCAGCGGGGGAGAGGGGGACATTCAGTACTTC. It encodes CASGGEGDIQYF.

The CDR3 sequence: CASSYAGDGNTIYF. As DNA, the CDR3 is TGTGCCAGCAGCTACGCAGGGGATGGAAACACCATATATTTT. This chain connects TRBV7-3 to TRBJ1-3; perhaps TRBD1 as D (6 bases). V gave up 4 bases and J gave up 3 bases, with 10 bases separating them. CDR1 is SGHTA, CDR2 FQGTGA, per germline. The CDR3 runs to 14 residues. Using reference TRBV7-3 and TRBJ1-3 for the parts outside the CDR3, the full variable domain is GAGVSQTPSNKVTEKGKYVELRCDPISGHTALYWYRQSLGQGPEFLIYFQGTGAADDSGLPNDRFFAVRPEGSVSTLKIQRTERGDSAVYLCASSYAGDGNTIYFGEGSWLTVV.

The chain carries TRBV27 and TRBJ2-3, with D perhaps matching TRBD2 (5 bases). The CDR3 length is 14 residues. Germline CDR1 MNHEY, CDR2 SMNVEV (reference sequence). Trimming cost V 7 bases and J 8 bases, with 19 bases left between them. Here the CDR3 reads CASTTDLATGTQYF. The CDR3 DNA reads as TGTGCCAGCACCACGGACTTGGCTACTGGTACGCAGTATTTT.

This clone was seen only a few times. The chain uses TRBV11-2 and TRBJ2-2; D remains unclear. Trimming left V 1 base short and J 7 bases short, with 7 bases between. The CDR3 totals 13 residues. The germline V gene has CDR1 SGHAT and CDR2 FQNNGV. The CDR3 DNA is TGTGCCAGCAGCTTAGTTTTTCGCGGGGAGCTGTTTTTT. It is translated as CASSLVFRGELFF.

The rearrangement joins TRBV5-6 to TRBJ2-2; D unresolved. Germline lookup yields CDR1 SGHDT and CDR2 YYEEEE. The V gene lost 1 base and the J gene lost 7 bases, with 11 bases spanning the gap. The CDR3 has 14 residues. DNA for the CDR3: TGTGCCAGCAGCTTGTTTGTGGCTGACGGGGAGCTGTTTTTT. Translation gives CASSLFVADGELFF.

The V and J genes are TRBV6-6 and TRBJ1-2; no firm D call. V gave up 0 bases and J gave up 8 bases, with 10 bases separating them. The CDR3 length is 13 residues. From germline, CDR1 is MNHNY and CDR2 SVGAGI (reference sequence). The chain's CDR3 is CASSYSGRGGYTF. The DNA of the CDR3 is TGTGCCAGCAGTTACTCTGGGAGAGGGGGCTACACCTTC.

In its sample, this clone was seen a few times. This chain connects TRBV5-8 to TRBJ2-7, with 7 bases that match TRBD1. The germline V gene encodes CDR1 SGHTS and CDR2 YDEGEE. After removal of 4 bases from V and 0 bases from J, the junction contained 7 bases not matched to a gene. The CDR3 sequence is 15 residues long. The CDR3 bases are TGTGCCAGCAGCCCCCGGGACAGAGCCTCCTACGAGCAGTACTTC. Protein: CASSPRDRASYEQYF.

This clone was found a few times. V and J are TRBV27 and TRBJ2-2; D might be TRBD1 (6 bases). Trimming left V 10 bases short and J 6 bases short, with 21 bases between. Germline CDR1 and CDR2: MNHEY and SMNVEV (reference sequence). The CDR3 consists of 15 residues. The CDR3 here is CATKSTIRGPGELFF. The CDR3, as DNA: TGTGCCACCAAGAGTACGATCAGGGGCCCCGGGGAGCTGTTTTTT.

The chain combines TRBV6-5 with TRBJ2-5; 8 bases agree with TRBD1. Trimming at V came to 5 bases and at J to 5 bases, leaving 7 bases not matched to a gene. The CDR3 totals 14 residues. In germline, CDR1 is MNHEY, CDR2 SVGAGI. The CDR3 region has the DNA TGTGCCAGCAGTAGGCAGGGGGCGCGCGAGACCCAGTACTTC. Amino acids: CASSRQGARETQYF.

This clone was seen a handful of times. The chain recombines TRBV19 with TRBJ2-5; TRBD1 aligns across 7 bases. The germline V gene encodes CDR1 LNHDA and CDR2 SQIVND (reference sequence). This CDR3 is 14 amino acids long. V lost 9 bases, J lost 2 bases, and 9 bases stayed unmatched. DNA of the CDR3: TGTGCCAGCCCACTTGGGACAGAGCAAGAGACCCAGTACTTC. This sequence encodes CASPLGTEQETQYF.

The genes are TRBV29-1 and TRBJ2-7; 13 positions agree with TRBD2. The V and J ends lost 5 bases and 5 bases, in that order; junction bases with no gene match: 9. The length of the CDR3 is 15 residues. Germline V gives CDR1 SQVTM, CDR2 ANQGSEA. Here the CDR3 DNA reads TGCAGCGTTATACTAGCGGGAGGGCCCAGGGACGAGCAGTACTTC. Its protein product is CSVILAGGPRDEQYF.

Only a few counts were recorded for this clone. Other DNA sequences of this sample code for an identical CDR3. The genes are TRBV6-5 and TRBJ1-5; weak D call: TRBD1 (5 bases). Germline loops: CDR1 MNHEY, CDR2 SVGAGI. Trimming stripped 6 bases from V and 6 bases from J, with 9 bases between. This CDR3 comprises 12 residues. DNA for the CDR3: TGTGCCAGCAGCCAGGGAGGTCAGCCCCAGCATTTT. Translation gives CASSQGGQPQHF.

This clone has more than one count but fewer than ten. The V call is TRBV28, the J call TRBJ1-2; D remains unclear. The germline V gene has CDR1 MDHEN and CDR2 SYDVKM. The V end lost 4 bases, the J end lost 0 bases, and 6 bases lay between the germline ends. The CDR3 consists of 13 residues. CDR3 loop: CASSSETNYGYTF. Here the CDR3 DNA reads TGTGCCAGCAGTTCTGAGACTAACTATGGCTACACCTTC.

The V gene is TRBV5-6, the J gene TRBJ2-1; D is possibly TRBD2 (6 bases). The CDR3 spans 17 residues. The ends were cut back, 2 bases at V and 3 bases at J, with 18 bases in the middle. Germline V lookup: CDR1 SGHDT, CDR2 YYEEEE. This CDR3 is CASSFSHRGRFYNEQFF. The CDR3 DNA reads as TGTGCCAGCAGCTTCTCGCATCGTGGGAGGTTCTACAATGAGCAGTTCTTC.

A few counts support this clone. The rearrangement joins TRBV5-5 to TRBJ2-4; 10 nucleotides line up with TRBD1. Trimming removed 4 bases from V and 7 bases from J; junction bases left unmatched: 5. This CDR3 region has 14 residues. The germline CDR1 and CDR2 sequences are SGHKS and YYEKEE (reference sequence). CDR3 DNA: TGTGCCAGCAGCGCGACAGGGGGCGCGAACATTCAGTACTTC. The encoded protein is CASSATGGANIQYF. Filled out from reference TRBV5-5 and TRBJ2-4, the complete variable domain reads DAGVTQSPTHLIKTRGQQVTLRCSPISGHKSVSWYQQVLGQGPQFIFQYYEKEERGRGNFPDRFSARQFPNYSSELNVNALLLGDSALYLCASSATGGANIQYFGAGTRLSVL.

This CDR3 reads CASSVGPVAYEQYF. The CDR3 DNA reads as TGTGCCAGCAGCGTAGGTCCGGTAGCCTACGAGCAGTACTTC. V gene TRBV9 combines with J gene TRBJ2-7; D remains ambiguous. CDR3 length: 14 residues. Germline CDR1 and CDR2: SGDLS and YYNGEE. V gave up 0 bases and J gave up 2 bases, with 9 bases separating them.

In its sample, this clone was seen a few times. The chain employs TRBV4-1 and TRBJ2-6; 10 nucleotides line up with TRBD1. Germline-derived CDR1 and CDR2 are MGHRA and YSYEKL. Trimming removed 8 bases from V and 4 bases from J; junction bases left unmatched: 8. There are 16 residues in the CDR3. The CDR3 loop reads CASRRQGARGANVLTF. CDR3 nucleotides: TGCGCCAGCCGACGACAGGGGGCGCGCGGGGCCAACGTCCTGACTTTC.

This clone came up a few times. This chain connects TRBV5-1 to TRBJ2-7, with D possibly TRBD1 on 6 matching bases. The CDR3 covers 13 residues. V gave up 4 bases and J gave up 3 bases, with 11 bases separating them. The germline V gene encodes CDR1 SGHRS and CDR2 YFSETQ. The CDR3 DNA reads as TGCGCCAGCAGCCTGGAGGACAGCTACGAGCAGTACTTC. This codes for CASSLEDSYEQYF.

J is TRBJ2-7 and V is TRBV5-1, with TRBD2 as a possible D gene (6 bases). The CDR3 runs to 14 residues. The germline V gene has CDR1 SGHRS and CDR2 YFSETQ. Trimming took off 3 bases at V and 4 bases at J, with 14 bases between the two ends. CDR3 amino acids: CASSSGTGKYEQYF. The CDR3 DNA follows: TGCGCCAGCAGCTCCGGGACTGGGAAATACGAGCAGTACTTC.

This clone has just a few counts. The genes are TRBV6-1 and TRBJ1-5, with a tentative D call TRBD1 (6 bases). Germline CDR1 reads MNHNS; CDR2 reads SASEGT. With 11 bases removed from V and 4 bases from J, the gap between germline ends came to 18 bases. This CDR3 comprises 14 residues. CDR3 DNA: TGTGCCCGTTCCAGGGGAATGGATAATCAGCCCCAGCATTTT. Translating gives CARSRGMDNQPQHF.

This clone has more than one count but fewer than ten. This chain connects TRBV5-1 to TRBJ2-2; TRBD1 is a possible D gene (5 bases). The V gene lost 5 bases and the J gene lost 4 bases, with 21 bases spanning the gap. This CDR3 spans 17 amino acids. Germline assignment: CDR1 SGHRS and CDR2 YFSETQ. CDR3 residues: CASRHNTGPSGTGELFF. The CDR3 coding sequence is TGCGCCAGCAGGCACAACACAGGACCCTCGGGCACCGGGGAGCTGTTTTTT. Based on the CDR3 plus reference TRBV5-1 and TRBJ2-2, the full variable domain is KAGVTQTPRYLIKTRGQQVTLSCSPISGHRSVSWYQQTPGQGLQFLFEYFSETQRNKGNFPGRFSGRQFSNSRSEMNVSTLELGDSALYLCASRHNTGPSGTGELFFGEGSRLTVL.

This clone was observed a few times. V is TRBV6-5 and J is TRBJ1-1, with TRBD1 matching over 7 bases. This CDR3 region has 14 residues. The J segment lost 9 bases and the V segment lost 6 bases, leaving 13 bases of the junction unmatched. Germline CDR1 and CDR2: MNHEY and SVGAGI. The CDR3 nucleotides are TGTGCCAGCAGCCCCTCCCTGAGACAGGGCAAAGCTTTCTTT. This gives the protein CASSPSLRQGKAFF.

This clone turned up a few times. V is TRBV5-8 and J is TRBJ1-5; weak D call: TRBD1 (6 bases). In germline, CDR1 is SGHTS, CDR2 YDEGEE. V lost 1 base and J lost 7, with 18 bases in between. The CDR3 covers 16 residues. The CDR3: CASSLSSGEPHQPQHF. The CDR3, as DNA: TGTGCCAGCAGCTTGTCATCAGGGGAGCCCCACCAGCCCCAGCATTTT.

The chain employs TRBV19 and TRBJ2-1; TRBD2 agrees at 12 bases. CDR1 and CDR2 from the germline V gene are LNHDA and SQIVND (reference sequence). V lost 3 bases and J lost 14; bases outside the gene matches: 14. CDR3 length: 16 residues. The CDR3 DNA reads as TGTGCCAGTAGTATGACCGGGACTAGCGGGCGCGGGGTCAAGTTCTTC. This translates into CASSMTGTSGRGVKFF.

The rearrangement joins TRBV5-6 to TRBJ1-1, with 7 bases fitting TRBD1. V lost 1 base to trimming and J lost 1 base; unmatched junction nucleotides: 7. This CDR3 comprises 16 residues. CDR1 SGHDT and CDR2 YYEEEE come from the germline V gene. CDR3 residues: CASSLMGQISNTEAFF. As DNA, the CDR3 is TGTGCCAGCAGCTTGATGGGACAGATTTCGAACACTGAAGCTTTCTTT.